The present T cell receptor beta chain was sequenced within a study of cytomegalovirus exposure and HLA in healthy donors. It was with 60 Vbeta and 13 Jbeta primers that the PCR ran. Only in-frame clones appear in the TCRdb table, and some are missing; sequencing was by immunoSEQ multiplex PCR. Of 150,000 or so clones in the sample, 81% were seen once. Trimming removed 7 bases from V and 5 bases from J, with 15 bases in between. CDR3 size: 14 residues. The germline gives CDR1 SGDLS, CDR2 YYNGEE. This clonotype was obtained from a young woman in good health and CMV-seropositive. The V call is TRBV9, the J call TRBJ2-2, with D possibly TRBD2 on 5 matching bases. Sequencing was carried out using PBMCs. The DNA of the CDR3 is TGTGCCAGCGGGGATATCGAGGGAACCGGGGAGCTGTTTTTT. It yields the protein CASGDIEGTGELFF.